This T cell receptor (beta chain) was identified during a study of PD-L1 blockade in urothelial cancer (dated by TCRdb to about 2017). About the full investigation: All patients started therapy in the mid-2010s and received atezolizumab 1,200 mg intravenously every 3 weeks. About 85% of the 29 patients were males with bladder-origin urothelial cancer, and about 60% of the 29 reported a prior smoking history. An ECOG performance status of 0 or 1 was recorded for the patients, and 0 to 3 prior chemotherapy regimens had been received by the patients. Blood samples were analyzed at 3 weeks after treatment start (second dose) and at 6 weeks after treatment start. A median of about 150,000 T cells and roughly 80,000 unique TCRs was obtained from blood samples, and a median clonality of approximately 0.086 was observed. An exploratory multi-omic analysis was conducted of the somatic, immune and clinical correlates of response to PD-L1 blockade with atezolizumab in urothelial cancer. TCR sequencing covered pretreatment tumor samples and matched, serially collected peripheral blood taken before and after atezolizumab treatment. Progression-free survival longer than 6 months counted as durable clinical benefit, and TCR features were additionally tested against both progression-free and overall survival. In the same patients, whole exome sequencing and RNA sequencing of pretreatment tumors were performed in addition to TCR sequencing. Durable clinical benefit was achieved by nine patients and was not achieved by 20 patients. Over 28 patients had pretreatment blood TCR-seq, some 24 had at least one posttreatment blood collection, and some 24 had tumor TCR-seq. What the authors observed across the whole study: At 3 weeks after the start of treatment, tumor-associated TCR clones in peripheral blood had expanded more in patients with durable benefit (n of about 20, p = 0.022). Because of the small sample size (n of about 30) and the many exploratory analyses performed, the results are intended to be regarded as hypothesis-generating. Improved progression-free and overall survival was associated with having pretreatment peripheral blood TCR clonality below the median.

Each PCR received spiked-in synthetic TCR analog templates so that absolute template abundance could be estimated from read counts. The immunoSEQ assay used bias-controlled V and J gene primers to amplify TCRbeta CDR3 regions from genomic DNA. Sequencing of rearranged TCRbeta segments was performed at approximately 20X coverage. In the source study's methods: Sequencing errors were corrected by clustering and CDR3s were annotated against IMGT to assign V, D and J genes. Out-of-frame and stop-codon sequences were excluded, and only productive TCRbeta rearrangements were used in downstream analyses. Clonality was calculated as one minus the Shannon entropy normalized by the log of the number of unique productive sequences. Clones differing between time points or between blood and tumor were identified using Fisher's exact test with Benjamini-Hochberg correction, with an adjusted p below 0.01 applied as the threshold. Here the immuneACCESS table is served through TCRdb, limited to in-frame sequences with V and J called. Missing clones are a known gap in these copies; in checked studies unresolved V genes cover under half, and the rest lacks a known reason. That table furnishes V, J and clone size, whereas the DNA furnished D and trimming. The sample yields about 50,000 clones; 65% to 85% were counted once. 8.8% of the sample is taken by the ten largest.

About this clone itself: It has no known antigen specificity. There are no base qualities to consult, and no much larger clone falls within one base.

Unmatched junction bases come to 11, with V trimmed by 3 bases and J by 5 bases. Taken from cysteine to phenylalanine, the CDR3 has 17 residues. Of the read, only the CDR3 DNA is kept; its 51 bases are in frame from base 1. Explained via the paper, the time point label denotes: peripheral blood 6 weeks after treatment start. A total of about 31 patients with locally advanced or metastatic urothelial carcinoma, treated at Memorial Sloan Kettering on a trial protocol, made up the cohort. Peripheral blood mononuclear cells were collected pretreatment and during treatment, with between 1 and 8 total time points obtained per patient. The Qiagen DNeasy Blood extraction kit was used to purify genomic DNA from total PBMCs and from tumor samples. Collected pretreatment and during treatment, PBMCs were isolated and stored as previously described.

The starting material was PBMCs, obtained around atezolizumab (anti-PD-L1) treatment. The sequence was collected from a man aged 65 to 85 with urothelial cancer. The chain was built from TRBV23-1 and TRBJ2-3, and TRBD2 aligns with 10 junction nucleotides. TRBV23-1 is an open reading frame, and its role is uncertain. The nucleotide sequence is given as TGCGCCAGCAGTCACCCCTATCTAGCGGGAGCTCTAGATACGCAGTATTTT. Its translation reads: CASSHPYLAGALDTQYF.